This T cell receptor (beta chain) was documented in a study of blood T cell repertoires in COVID-19. Study overall: Whether acute or convalescent, the COVID-19 samples came from the United States, Italy and Spain. Sample material is recorded as cDNA or gDNA derived from T cells, B-cell-depleted T cells, or PBMCs.

Per the study methods: Reference gene primer amplification gave nucleated cell count estimates. Measured with immunoSEQ multiplex PCR; TCRdb has only the in-frame clones, and not every one. For V, J and clone size, that table is used; D and trimming come from the DNA. Among some 320,000 clones listed, 85% were seen once. V gave up 11 bases and J gave up 6 bases, with 17 bases separating them. Germline CDR1 and CDR2: MNHNS and SASEGT. The CDR3 extends over 13 amino acids. The sequence was obtained from a woman aged 25 to 39 who had been exposed to COVID-19. Sequenced sample: PBMCs or T cells enriched from blood (not recorded which). V usage is TRBV6-1 and J usage is TRBJ1-5; a weak D match, TRBD1 (6 bases). CDR3 nucleotide sequence: TGTGCCGGTCGCAGGGGAGAGAGTCAGCCCCAGCATTTT. The encoded protein is CAGRRGESQPQHF.